A single TCR beta chain is shown here with its context. No antigen is known for it. The data were obtained in a study of T-cell memory formation after mild COVID-19. Findings and limits, study-wide: The finding that pre-infection memory included some responding clones suggested that cross-reactive memory joined. Contracting CD8+ clones were enriched in EMRA, CD4+ mainly in CM and EM.

Each CDR3 protein is one row after TCRdb ran MiXCR on the 5' RACE reads. The repertoire holds hundreds of thousands of distinct CDR3 sequences, with roughly 20% as singletons. Germline CDR1 is SGDLS and CDR2 is YYNGEE. This CDR3 spans 17 amino acids. V shed 0 bases and J 6 bases; nucleotides not matched to a gene: 13. Sequencing was done on a sample of PBMCs or a T cell subset sorted from them (not recorded which). The chain combines TRBV9 with TRBJ1-2, with 8 positions matching TRBD1. This clonotype originated in an adult woman who had mild COVID-19 (a few samples of this study predate the infection). Cell type and time point are not known. CDR3: CASSVGDRIQGADGYTF. The CDR3 DNA sequence: TGTGCCAGCAGCGTAGGGGACAGGATTCAAGGTGCGGATGGCTACACCTTC.